This section outlines one T cell receptor (beta chain) sequence together with its context. Its antigen is not yet known. A junction end diverges from the germline sequence, so it may reflect a read error. This specimen belongs to a study of tumor-infiltrating lymphocytes in primary liver carcinoma (dated 2017 in TCRdb). As for the study more broadly: Hepatocellular carcinoma (four) or combined HCC and intrahepatic cholangiocarcinoma (one) was present in the five patients, who were three men and two women aged 30 to 69 years. Agilent mRNA microarray profiling was performed on the approximately 25 tumor region samples to relate TCRbeta repertoire diversity to the local molecular phenotype. Tumors of the five patients were stage T1-T3 N0M0 with maximum diameters of roughly 4.2 to 11 cm. The study combined TCRbeta repertoire sequencing, expression microarrays and whole-exome sequencing across five regions of each liver tumor, with adjacent normal tissue and blood. A total of around 35 specimens from 5 patients, comprising approximately 25 tumor regions, 5 adjacent noncancerous liver tissues and 5 peripheral blood samples, were covered by TCRbeta repertoire sequencing. Samples yielded roughly 3.65 to 7.5 million productive TCRbeta reads; read depth did not differ significantly between tissue types. Reproducibility between technical replicate repertoires was high, with correlation coefficients above 0.95 and mean shared-clone rates approximately 0.9.

The CDR3 goes from the cysteine to the phenylalanine over 14 residues. Only the CDR3 part of the read is kept: 42 bases, read in frame from the first base. The germline V gene sets CDR1 to SGHAT and CDR2 to FQNNGV. Starting from about 550 ng total RNA, TCRbeta-specific cDNA was produced by reverse transcription with a constant-region primer and ProtoScript II reverse transcriptase. TCRbeta libraries were built with three nested multiplex PCR rounds, a slightly modified ARM-PCR procedure. Multiplex TRBV1-TRBV30 forward primers and a Cbeta reverse primer were used in the first two PCR rounds, each of which was run for around 10 cycles. A final 25-cycle PCR with Deep VentR polymerase added sample barcodes and Illumina adapters. Before sequencing, amplicons of 200-500 bp were gel-purified using a QIAquick gel extraction kit. The TCRbeta amplicons were sequenced with 250-bp paired-end reads on an Illumina HiSeq 2500. Under the source paper's analysis protocol: Reads were quality-trimmed with Trimmomatic v0.33, and paired reads were merged with FLASH v1.2.11 to recover full CDR3 sequences. V, D and J germline segments were assigned to the rearranged TCRbeta sequences using MiGEC v1.2.1b. VDJtools v1.0.0 computed clonotype statistics and Shannon-Wiener diversity indices. Except for diversity analysis, only the 250 most abundant clonotypes of each sample were used in subsequent analyses to reduce sampling bias. The public reads were quality trimmed at Q25 with fastp and then assembled into clones with MiXCR by TCRdb, keeping productive beta chains. Rows with a matching CDR3 protein are joined into one entry that keeps the most common DNA and genes. The V and J calls and clone size are TCRdb's, not the authors'. This sample gives approximately 110,000 distinct CDR3 sequences in total; 64% of them show up just once. The ten largest make up approximately 8.9% of the sample.

The paper as a whole reports these results and caveats: Compared with blood, tumors had a significantly larger share of the repertoire taken up by the top 250 clones (p = 0.039). Only about 7-24% of top clones were found in all five regions of a tumor, suggesting spatial heterogeneity of tumor-infiltrating T cells. Since the samples were bulk and unsorted, there was no way to compare CD4+ and CD8+ T cell repertoires. Repertoire overlap was found to be higher between tumor regions (mean roughly 36%) than between tumor-adjacent (approximately 17%) or tumor-blood (about 14%) pairs, consistent with antigen-driven expansion. Only the TCR beta chain was sequenced, which likely underestimates true repertoire diversity because unpaired alpha chains were not captured. Only 4 to 6 patients were included in the study, and the authors note that the findings should be validated in a larger study.

Without any cell sorting, total RNA and DNA were extracted together from around 20-30 mg of bulk tissue using the AllPrep DNA/RNA mini kit. Between late 2015 and early 2016, 4 or 5 patients in China with histopathologically diagnosed primary liver carcinoma had their tumors surgically resected. At the time of sampling, the patients had chronic HBV infection and had not received any treatment. Each tumor was sampled at five spatially separated regions: the superior, inferior, left-lateral and right-lateral poles and the tumor centre. According to histology, viable tumor cells made up more than 90% of every tumor sample. Pieces of fresh tumor and adjacent tissue were cut in half, with one half kept in RNAlater at -80 degrees C and the other half sent for histology.

The chain is encoded by TRBV11-2 joined to TRBJ1-1; TRBD1 could be the D gene, as 5 bases match. The receptor's source is an older woman with primary liver carcinoma and hepatitis B virus infection. Sequenced: liver tumor tissue from sampling region 3. The sample's cell subset or site, from its label and the paper: tumor region T3, left-lateral pole. The DNA sequence reads TGTGCCAGCAGCCCGCTTGGACTGGGGGGAGAAGCTCTCTTT. The resulting protein is CASSPLGLGGEALF.